These 13 T cell receptor beta chains came from one sample sequenced in a study of blood T cell repertoires in COVID-19. Sequenced by immunoSEQ multiplex PCR; TCRdb stores in-frame clones only, minus some. In the table there are about 300,000 clones, just under 90% of which are singletons. Sequencing was carried out using peripheral blood. These receptors were collected from a woman in her 50s with COVID-19, enrolled during active disease.

The chain is built from TRBV10-3 and TRBJ1-1; D is undetermined. CDR1 is ENHRY, CDR2 SYGVKD, per germline. The CDR3 has 13 amino acids. V was trimmed by 3 bases and J by 1 base, leaving 6 bases between them. CDR3 in DNA: TGTGCCATCAGTGACCCCAAGAACACTGAAGCTTTCTTT. Translation: CAISDPKNTEAFF.

V and J are TRBV18 and TRBJ2-7; D gene uncertain. Germline V lookup: CDR1 KGHSH, CDR2 LQKENI. The CDR3 contains 13 residues. V was clipped by 6 bases and J by 3 bases, with 12 bases between them. CDR3 in DNA: TGTGCCAGCTCTCGTATTCTATTCTACGAGCAGTACTTC. This encodes CASSRILFYEQYF.

This rearrangement joins TRBV6-2 or TRBV6-3 to TRBJ1-5; TRBD1 aligns across 11 bases. Germline V gives CDR1 MNHEY, CDR2 SVGEGT. Germline trimming cut 1 base from V and 6 bases from J; bases unmatched to any gene: 11. The CDR3 consists of 18 residues. Written as DNA, the CDR3 is TGTGCCAGCAGTTACTACCCCACGGGACAGGGGGTAAGTCAGCCCCAGCATTTT. Amino acids: CASSYYPTGQGVSQPQHF.

V gene TRBV9 combines with J gene TRBJ2-1, with D possibly TRBD2 on 5 matching bases. CDR1 is SGDLS and CDR2 is YYNGEE in the germline V gene. V gave up 0 bases and J gave up 9 bases, with 10 bases separating them. This CDR3 spans 13 amino acids. The CDR3 region is CASSVAGIGEQFF. For the CDR3, the DNA is TGTGCCAGCAGCGTAGCGGGAATAGGTGAGCAGTTCTTC.

This chain links TRBV21-1 with TRBJ1-1; TRBD1 is taken as the D call from the table, unchecked against the DNA. TRBV21-1 is listed as a pseudogene. The CDR3 is 18 residues long. CDR3 in DNA: TGTGCCAGCAACAAAATGGGGACAGGACTCAATGGGAACACTGAAGCTTTCTTT. Protein sequence: CASNKMGTGLNGNTEAFF.

The gene calls are TRBV12-3 or TRBV12-4 and TRBJ2-7; maybe TRBD2 (5 bases). V lost 5 bases, J lost 0 bases, and 8 bases lay in between. CDR3 length: 13 amino acids. Here the CDR3 reads CASSEDFSYEQYF. The CDR3, as DNA: TGTGCCAGCAGTGAGGACTTCTCCTACGAGCAGTACTTC.

The genes are TRBV12-5 and TRBJ2-1, with 7 bases lining up with TRBD2. With 1 base clipped from V and 9 bases from J, the junction kept 18 bases outside the gene matches. The CDR3 runs to 18 residues. From germline, CDR1 is LGHNT and CDR2 FRNRAP. The CDR3 is CASGLGEGQSNRLGEQFF. The DNA for the CDR3 is TGTGCTAGTGGTTTGGGGGAGGGCCAGTCCAATCGGCTGGGTGAGCAGTTCTTC.

This rearrangement joins TRBV6-5 to TRBJ2-7; D remains unclear. The CDR3 totals 12 residues. Trimming removed 5 bases from V and 3 bases from J, with 8 bases in between. Per germline, CDR1 MNHEY and CDR2 SVGAGI. The CDR3 nucleotides read TGTGCCAGCAGTCACCGGGTCTACGAGCAGTACTTC. It encodes CASSHRVYEQYF.

This chain's CDR3 is CASSHPGQGAGGYTF. The CDR3, as DNA: TGTGCCAGCAGTCACCCCGGACAGGGGGCAGGTGGCTACACCTTC. J is TRBJ1-2 and V is TRBV5-4; 11 bases fit TRBD1. V lost 5 bases, J lost 7 bases, and 10 bases stayed unmatched. The length of the CDR3 is 15 residues. Germline V gene sequence: CDR1 SGHNT, CDR2 YYREEE (reference sequence).

The V gene is TRBV5-4, the J gene TRBJ2-3; tentatively, D is TRBD2 (6 bases). This CDR3 contains 13 residues. V was pared by 9 bases and J by 6 bases, with 17 bases between. CDR1 and CDR2 (germline): SGHNT, YYREEE (reference sequence). The CDR3 reads CATKRAYRDTQYF. The CDR3 nucleotides read TGTGCCACCAAGCGGGCCTATAGGGATACGCAGTATTTT.

This clone was counted once. The J gene is TRBJ2-7, the V gene TRBV4-1, with D possibly matching TRBD2 (6 bases). CDR3 length: 18 residues. V was cut by 0 bases and J by 0 bases, with 18 bases left in between. CDR1 and CDR2 from the germline V gene are MGHRA and YSYEKL. The CDR3: CASSQDLVGAGRSYEQYF. CDR3 DNA sequence: TGCGCCAGCAGCCAAGATCTTGTGGGAGCGGGCCGCTCCTACGAGCAGTACTTC.

The chain uses TRBV4-2 and TRBJ2-7, with 8 positions matching TRBD2. Trimming at V came to 0 bases and at J to 6 bases, leaving 7 bases not matched to a gene. Per germline, CDR1 LGHNA and CDR2 YNFKEQ. The CDR3 length is 15 residues. CDR3 region: CASSQDPSAGAEQYF. DNA of the CDR3: TGTGCCAGCAGCCAAGATCCCTCAGCGGGAGCCGAGCAGTACTTC.

This clone was counted between two and nine times. The DNA of the CDR3 is TGTGCCAGCAGTGCCCTCCATGGGGGGAATCAGCCCCAGCATTTT. Residues: CASSALHGGNQPQHF. The V gene is TRBV6-4, the J gene TRBJ1-5, with D possibly matching TRBD1 (5 bases). The V end lost 4 bases, the J end lost 4 bases, and 14 bases lay between the germline ends. Per the germline V gene, CDR1 is MRHNA and CDR2 is SNTAGT. The CDR3 loop spans 15 amino acids.